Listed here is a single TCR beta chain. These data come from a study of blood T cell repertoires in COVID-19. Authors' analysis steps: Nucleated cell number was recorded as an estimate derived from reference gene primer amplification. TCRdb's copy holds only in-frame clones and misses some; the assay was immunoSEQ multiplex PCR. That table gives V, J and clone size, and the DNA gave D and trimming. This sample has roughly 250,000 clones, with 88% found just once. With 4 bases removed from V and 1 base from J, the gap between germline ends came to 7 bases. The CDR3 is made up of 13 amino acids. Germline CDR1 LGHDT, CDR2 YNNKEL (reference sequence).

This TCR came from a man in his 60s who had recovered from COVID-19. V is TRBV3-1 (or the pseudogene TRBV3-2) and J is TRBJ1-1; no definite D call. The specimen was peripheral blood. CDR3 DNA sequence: TGTGCCAGCAGCCCTCAGAAGAACACTGAAGCTTTCTTT. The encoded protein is CASSPQKNTEAFF.